This is a list of T cell receptor beta chains from one sample in a study of cytomegalovirus exposure and HLA in healthy donors. Profiling relied on immunoSEQ multiplex PCR, and the TCRdb table lists in-frame clones only, not all of them. Its clone listing holds tens of thousands of clones. Sequenced material: PBMCs. Every receptor here comes from a woman aged 45-59 years in good health and CMV-seropositive. Each CDR3 is given with its conserved first and last residue. Fields, in order: CDR3 length, J gene, D gene, V gene, CDR3 protein, CDR3 DNA. A D gene is named only where the DNA matches it firmly.

>15|TRBJ2-7|-|TRBV23-1
CASRLLPLFTYEQYF
TGCGCCAGCAGGCTACTCCCCCTATTCACCTACGAGCAGTACTTC
>14|TRBJ2-6|-|TRBV19
CATKGLSGANVLTF
TGTGCCACCAAAGGACTATCTGGGGCCAACGTCCTGACTTTC
>15|TRBJ2-3|-|TRBV5-5
CASSSFRTSTDTQYF
TGTGCCAGCAGCTCCTTTCGTACTAGCACAGATACGCAGTATTTT
>15|TRBJ2-3|TRBD1|TRBV5-1
CASSPEGQGRGTQYF
TGCGCCAGCAGCCCAGAAGGACAGGGTAGGGGTACGCAGTATTTT
>15|TRBJ1-2|-|TRBV7-9
CASSISAGPRSGYTF
TGTGCCAGCAGCATCAGCGCAGGGCCTAGGTCTGGCTACACCTTC
>12|TRBJ2-1|-|TRBV30
CAWSAGRDEQFF
TGTGCCTGGAGCGCGGGGAGAGATGAGCAGTTCTTC
>14|TRBJ2-2|TRBD1|TRBV11-2
CASSWTGGTGELFF
TGTGCCAGCAGTTGGACAGGGGGAACCGGGGAGCTGTTTTTT
>15|TRBJ1-5|-|TRBV18
CASSPSGDGNQPQHF
TGTGCCAGCTCTCCATCAGGGGATGGCAATCAGCCCCAGCATTTT
>16|TRBJ1-5|TRBD1|TRBV5-1
CASSLGTGLSNQPQHF
TGCGCCAGCAGCTTAGGGACAGGGCTAAGCAATCAGCCCCAGCATTTT
>21|TRBJ2-1|TRBD2|TRBV5-1
CASSPEGVGTSGARSYNEQFF
TGCGCCAGCAGCCCAGAAGGGGTCGGGACTAGCGGGGCCCGCTCCTACAATGAGCAGTTCTTC
>12|TRBJ2-5|-|TRBV6-1
CASSELAETQYF
TGTGCCAGCAGTGAACTAGCAGAGACCCAGTACTTC
>13|TRBJ1-5|TRBD1|TRBV10-3
CAIRGTGDQPQHF
TGTGCCATCAGAGGGACAGGCGATCAGCCCCAGCATTTT
>13|TRBJ1-5|TRBD1|TRBV5-4
CASTRDRAQPQHF
TGTGCCAGCACCCGGGACAGGGCCCAGCCCCAGCATTTT
>16|TRBJ2-2|-|TRBV7-6
CASSPLRGGTTGELFF
TGTGCCAGCAGCCCACTTAGGGGTGGAACCACCGGGGAGCTGTTTTTT
>13|TRBJ1-5|-|TRBV30
CAWSRESNQPQHF
TGTGCCTGGAGTAGGGAGAGCAATCAGCCCCAGCATTTT
>15|TRBJ2-3|TRBD2|TRBV7-2
CASSRSGSPTDTQYF
TGTGCCAGCAGCCGTAGCGGGAGCCCCACAGATACGCAGTATTTT
>14|TRBJ1-5|-|TRBV2
CASSETAGYQPQHF
TGTGCCAGCAGTGAAACGGCAGGGTATCAGCCCCAGCATTTT
>15|TRBJ1-3|-|TRBV5-1
CASSLAGTSGNTIYF
TGCGCCAGCAGCTTGGCAGGGACTTCTGGAAACACCATATATTTT
>14|TRBJ2-7|-|TRBV27
CASSFFGISYEQYF
TGTGCCAGCAGTTTCTTTGGCATTTCCTACGAGCAGTACTTC
>10|TRBJ1-2|-|TRBV30
CAWRRGGYTF
TGTGCCTGGAGAAGGGGTGGCTACACCTTC
>14|TRBJ1-2|-|TRBV27
CASSLSQGGYGYTF
TGTGCCAGCAGTTTATCACAGGGAGGGTATGGCTACACCTTC
>14|TRBJ2-2|TRBD1|TRBV5-1
CASIGTANTGELFF
TGCGCCAGCATCGGGACAGCCAACACCGGGGAGCTGTTTTTT
>15|TRBJ2-7|-|TRBV6-6
CASSYSAGTSYEQYF
TGTGCCAGCAGTTACTCGGCAGGGACTTCCTACGAGCAGTACTTC
>15|TRBJ1-2|TRBD1|TRBV7-2
CASSLAQGGLNGYTF
TGTGCCAGCAGCTTAGCGCAGGGGGGCTTAAATGGCTACACCTTC
>11|TRBJ2-1|-|TRBV28
CASSFWRKQFF
TGTGCCAGCAGTTTCTGGAGGAAGCAGTTCTTC
>15|TRBJ1-1|-|TRBV15
CATSRDQGGSTEAFF
TGTGCCACCAGCAGAGATCAAGGAGGGAGCACTGAAGCTTTCTTT
>18|TRBJ1-4|TRBD1|TRBV4-2
CASSQDGGQGATNEKLFF
TGTGCCAGCAGCCAAGATGGGGGACAGGGGGCAACTAATGAAAAACTGTTTTTT
>17|TRBJ1-6|-|TRBV6-1
CASSEMISLGVGSPLHF
TGTGCCAGCAGTGAAATGATATCATTAGGGGTTGGTTCACCCCTCCACTTT
>14|TRBJ1-2|-|TRBV7-9
CASSLGVGGNGYTF
TGTGCCAGCAGCTTAGGGGTAGGGGGAAATGGCTACACCTTC
>14|TRBJ2-3|-|TRBV5-4
CASSLAGVANTQYF
TGTGCCAGCAGCTTGGCAGGGGTGGCAAATACGCAGTATTTT
>16|TRBJ1-1|TRBD1|TRBV4-3
CASSQDVGTGGTEAFF
TGCGCCAGCAGCCAAGATGTAGGGACAGGGGGCACTGAAGCTTTCTTT
>16|TRBJ2-2|-|TRBV9
CASSVAGASNTGELFF
TGTGCCAGCAGCGTAGCAGGAGCTAGCAACACCGGGGAGCTGTTTTTT
>14|TRBJ2-2|-|TRBV5-1
CASSDILNTGELFF
TGCGCCAGCTCTGACATTTTGAACACCGGGGAGCTGTTTTTT
>15|TRBJ2-5|TRBD2|TRBV4-1
CASSQAPSRGETQYF
TGCGCCAGCAGCCAAGCCCCCTCGCGGGGGGAGACCCAGTACTTC
>14|TRBJ1-1|-|TRBV7-9
CASSPPGRNTEAFF
TGTGCCAGCAGCCCCCCCGGGAGGAACACTGAAGCTTTCTTT
>15|TRBJ1-4|TRBD1|TRBV5-1
CASSPTTGGSEKLFF
TGCGCCAGCAGCCCGACGACAGGGGGGAGTGAAAAACTGTTTTTT
>16|TRBJ2-2|-|TRBV4-1
CASSQDNTLTGLGLFF
TGCGCCAGCAGCCAAGATAACACCTTAACCGGACTCGGCCTGTTTTTT
>12|TRBJ1-1|-|TRBV6-1
CASSEYRTEAFF
TGTGCCAGCAGTGAGTACAGGACTGAAGCTTTCTTT